The clone carrying this TCR beta chain was recorded at least ten times. Its antigen is undetermined. cDNA synthesis used the whole RNA isolate, giving expressed TCRB sequences. Some 3.3 million reads per sample on average were obtained from naive, central memory and regulatory T cell samples. TCRdb's table, derived via immunoSEQ multiplex PCR, lists solely in-frame clones and lacks some. Of 140,000 or so clones in the sample, roughly an eighth are singletons; the top ten hold approximately 1.3%. The data were obtained in a study of beta chain features in type 1 diabetes. Staining for CD45RO/CCR7/CD25/CD127/CD95/CD27 allowed sorting of CD4+ naive, central memory, regulatory and stem cell-like memory cells. The germline V and J ends were trimmed by 6 bases and 0 bases, with 6 bases remaining between them. Germline V gene sequence: CDR1 ENHRY, CDR2 SYGVKD. The CDR3 extends over 12 amino acids. Study-level results: Lower insertion and higher deletion counts appeared at VDJ junctions in type 1 diabetes patients. Type 1 diabetes patients showed a moderate but significant shortening of TCRB CDR3s in all four CD4+ subsets. Possible PCR preference for shorter templates applied equally to patients and controls.

The sequence derives from a young man with type 1 diabetes. The chain couples TRBV10-3 to TRBJ2-7, with D possibly matching TRBD1 (5 bases). The sample was central memory CD4+ T cells from blood. This CDR3 is CAISQGSYEQYF. Here the CDR3 DNA reads TGTGCCATCAGCCAGGGCTCCTACGAGCAGTACTTC.